What follows describes a single TCR beta chain. Its antigen is currently not known. No base quality information exists; no much larger clone differs at one position. The library was made by the immunoSEQ multiplex PCR assay. The table was pulled from immuneACCESS by TCRdb, which kept in-frame rearrangements only. Such tables lose some clones; where checked, under half of the loss comes from unresolved V genes, and the rest has no known cause. The sample data list some 100,000 clones, and about 90% of these were observed just once. Clones ranked in the top ten supply around 1.8% of the sample. The sample originates from a study of T cell changes during pregnancy in multiple sclerosis (dated by TCRdb to about 2019). Notes on the research overall: The study examined how the T cell repertoire changed over the course of pregnancy in women with multiple sclerosis.

The sequence was collected from a female donor with multiple sclerosis, enrolled in a pregnancy study. Sequenced here: peripheral blood, sampled after pregnancy.

The CDR3 loop reads CASSMATATYEQYF. The DNA is TGTGCCAGTAGTATGGCGACAGCAACCTACGAGCAGTACTTC. The chain uses TRBV19 and TRBJ2-7; a tentative D match to TRBD1 spans 5 bases. CDR1 and CDR2 (LNHDA, SQIVND) derive from the germline V gene (reference sequence). The germline ends are 11 bases apart after V is trimmed by 3 bases and J by 2 bases. Counted from cysteine to phenylalanine, this CDR3 has 14 amino acids. Only the CDR3 part of the read is kept: 42 bases, read in frame from the first base.